These 13 T cell receptor beta chains originate from one sample sequenced in a study of a mutant IDH1 vaccine in newly diagnosed glioma. Time point here: week 23, last vaccination. Vaccination comprised doses that each held 300 ug of mutant IDH1 20-mer peptide, plus topical imiquimod. Antigen specificity for these receptors is unknown. Here immunoSEQ multiplex PCR was the method, and the copy in TCRdb shows in-frame clones only, minus some. The repertoire consists of tens of thousands of clones, with under 95% occurring once and the leading ten covering roughly 3.9%. The sample consisted of PBMCs, taken from a glioma patient whose treatment included an IDH1 peptide vaccine. The receptors originated from a man aged 50 to 59 with glioma.

The chain combines TRBV10-3 with TRBJ2-7; D perhaps matches TRBD2 (6 bases). Trimming pared 7 bases from V and 0 bases from J, leaving 10 bases between. The CDR3 length is 13 residues. The germline V gene encodes CDR1 ENHRY and CDR2 SYGVKD. CDR3 protein: CAITGDTSYEQYF. The DNA of the CDR3 is TGTGCCATCACGGGAGACACCTCCTACGAGCAGTACTTC.

This sequence joins TRBV7-9 and TRBJ1-3; D is ambiguous. Germline CDR1 SEHNR, CDR2 FQNEAQ (reference sequence). The CDR3 contains 14 residues. The V gene lost 4 bases and the J gene lost 4 bases, with 11 bases spanning the gap. The CDR3 spells CASSSTRTGNTIYF. Here the CDR3 DNA reads TGTGCCAGCAGCTCTACCCGGACGGGAAACACCATATATTTT.

The chain is built from TRBV20-1 and TRBJ2-5; D not certain. V dropped 3 bases and J dropped 11 bases, with 13 bases sitting between them. Per germline, CDR1 DFQATT and CDR2 SNEGSKA (reference sequence). This CDR3 has 11 residues. The CDR3 region is CSASPLSAQYF. The CDR3 DNA reads as TGCAGTGCTAGCCCCCTGAGTGCGCAGTACTTC.

The chain has TRBV5-1 and TRBJ2-2; 11 bases agree with TRBD1. Per the germline V gene, CDR1 is SGHRS and CDR2 is YFSETQ. This CDR3 has 15 residues. The V gene end was trimmed by 3 bases and the J gene end by 7 bases; junction bases not matched to a gene: 5. This CDR3 reads CASSSGQGAGGELFF. The CDR3 coding sequence is TGCGCCAGCAGCTCAGGACAGGGGGCCGGCGGGGAGCTGTTTTTT.

This clone was recorded a few times. This chain joins TRBV6-4 and TRBJ2-3, with D perhaps given as TRBD1 or TRBD2 (5 bases each). CDR1 and CDR2 from the germline V gene are MRHNA and SNTAGT. V was trimmed by 5 bases and J by 3 bases, leaving 15 bases between them. This CDR3 has 15 residues. CDR3 amino acids: CASSNDGTDTDTQYF. CDR3 DNA sequence: TGTGCCAGCAGTAACGACGGGACGGATACAGATACGCAGTATTTT.

This rearrangement joins TRBV6-5 to TRBJ1-1, with TRBD1 matching 8 bases. Losses at the gene ends were 2 bases for V and 6 bases for J; bases not matched to a gene: 5. Germline V gene data show CDR1 as MNHEY and CDR2 as SVGAGI. The CDR3 is 14 amino acids. This chain's CDR3 is CASSYTGGRPEAFF. The CDR3 nucleotides are TGTGCCAGCAGTTACACAGGGGGAAGACCTGAAGCTTTCTTT.

The chain joins TRBV7-2 to TRBJ1-2; 8 bases match TRBD1. Trimming removed 5 bases from V and 4 bases from J; junction bases left unmatched: 15. This CDR3 spans 17 amino acids. From germline, CDR1 is SGHTA and CDR2 FQGNSA. In DNA, the CDR3 is TGTGCCAGCAGCCAAAGGGGGACAGGCGTCGTTGTCTATGGCTACACCTTC. This translates into CASSQRGTGVVVYGYTF.

The chain carries TRBV15 and TRBJ2-5, with 10 bases fitting TRBD2. With V trimmed by 5 bases and J by 1 base, 7 bases remained unmatched. The CDR3 is 16 residues long. Germline CDR1 reads LNHNV; CDR2 reads YYDKDF (reference sequence). CDR3 DNA: TGTGCCACCAGCCCCCGGACTAGCGGAAGCCAAGAGACCCAGTACTTC. This encodes CATSPRTSGSQETQYF.

This chain uses TRBV19 with TRBJ1-5; 7 bases match TRBD1. V shed 6 bases, J shed 4 bases, and the junction held 9 bases outside the gene matches. This CDR3 is built from 15 residues. In germline, CDR1 is LNHDA, CDR2 SQIVND (reference sequence). The CDR3 protein is CASRKRQGGNQPQHF. The CDR3 DNA reads TGTGCCAGTAGAAAGCGACAGGGTGGGAATCAGCCCCAGCATTTT.

The V gene is TRBV6-5, the J gene TRBJ1-5; D gene ambiguous. Trimming took off 5 bases at V and 0 bases at J, with 5 bases between the two ends. The CDR3 runs 13 residues. CDR1 is MNHEY, CDR2 SVGAGI, per germline. The chain's CDR3 is CASSPSSNQPQHF. CDR3 in DNA: TGTGCCAGCAGTCCTAGTAGCAATCAGCCCCAGCATTTT.

This clone was seen once. The gene calls are TRBV30 and TRBJ2-5; no clear D. The CDR3 is made up of 12 amino acids. Germline CDR1 is GTSNPN and CDR2 is SVGIG (reference sequence). V was clipped by 2 bases and J by 5 bases, with 9 bases between them. Here the CDR3 DNA reads TGTGCCTGGAGTCCGATAATGGAGACCCAGTACTTC. Translated: CAWSPIMETQYF.

This chain links TRBV29-1 with TRBJ1-3; TRBD1 is a possible D gene (5 bases). Trimming cost V 7 bases and J 0 bases, with 10 bases left between them. This CDR3 comprises 13 residues. CDR1 and CDR2 from the germline V gene are SQVTM and ANQGSEA. The CDR3 DNA reads TGCAGCGCGGGGGTTCCCTCTGGAAACACCATATATTTT. Translated: CSAGVPSGNTIYF.

The chain joins TRBV6-5 to TRBJ2-7; 8 bases fit TRBD2. The CDR3 is 15 residues long. Germline trimming cut 2 bases from V and 5 bases from J; bases unmatched to any gene: 8. From germline, CDR1 is MNHEY and CDR2 SVGAGI. In nucleotides, the CDR3 is TGTGCCAGCAGTTACGCGAGGGCGGGAGGAAACGAGCAGTACTTC. It is translated as CASSYARAGGNEQYF.